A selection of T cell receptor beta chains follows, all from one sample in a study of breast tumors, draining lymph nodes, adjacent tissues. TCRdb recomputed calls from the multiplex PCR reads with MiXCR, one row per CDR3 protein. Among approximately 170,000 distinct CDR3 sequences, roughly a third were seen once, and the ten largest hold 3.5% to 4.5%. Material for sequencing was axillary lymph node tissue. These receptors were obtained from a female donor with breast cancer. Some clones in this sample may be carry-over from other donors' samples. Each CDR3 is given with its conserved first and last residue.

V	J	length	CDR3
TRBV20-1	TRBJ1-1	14	CSASPRGMNTEAFF
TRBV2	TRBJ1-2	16	CATYGDIPIVGYGYTF
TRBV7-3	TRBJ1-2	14	CASSYVGGAYGYTF
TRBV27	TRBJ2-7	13	CASSLSGTREQYF
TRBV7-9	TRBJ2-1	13	CASSRDSVNEQFF
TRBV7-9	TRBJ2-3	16	CASSQIGMGSTDTQYF
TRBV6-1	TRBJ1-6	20	CASSKTIAGATPSNNSPLHF
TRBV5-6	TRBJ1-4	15	CASSHTGQRNEKLFF
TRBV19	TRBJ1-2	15	CASSMAGTTNYGYTF
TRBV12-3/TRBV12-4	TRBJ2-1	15	CASSFAVVRSNEQFF
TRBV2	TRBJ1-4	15	CASSEANRANEKLFF
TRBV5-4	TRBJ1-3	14	CASSLADSGNTIYF
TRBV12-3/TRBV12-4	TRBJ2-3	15	CASSWGLGPQDTQYF
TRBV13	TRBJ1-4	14	CASSYRQSNEKLFF
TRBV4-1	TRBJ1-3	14	CASSQSLRGNTIYF
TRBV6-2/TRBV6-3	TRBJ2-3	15	CASSYGDWDTDTQYF
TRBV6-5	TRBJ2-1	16	CASKPRTGGENNEQFF
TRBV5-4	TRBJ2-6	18	CASSTRQGAVTGANVLTF
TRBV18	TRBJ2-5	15	CASSPEGVPGWAQYF
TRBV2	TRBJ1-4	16	CASSSRTESTNEKLFF
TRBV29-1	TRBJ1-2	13	CSVEGGTGRGYTF
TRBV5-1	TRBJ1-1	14	CASSLAPSNTEAFF
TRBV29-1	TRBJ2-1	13	CSSEFPFGGEQFF
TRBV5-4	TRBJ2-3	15	CASSPGPPEADTQYF
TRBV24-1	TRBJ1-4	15	CATSDSQGLYEKLFF
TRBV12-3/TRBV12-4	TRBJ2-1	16	CASRRGTGGFINEQFF
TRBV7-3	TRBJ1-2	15	CASSSDRVVGDGYTF
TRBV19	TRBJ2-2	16	CASNPPGQANTGELFF
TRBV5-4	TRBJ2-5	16	CASSLGGGLFFETQYF
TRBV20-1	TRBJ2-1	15	CSAPNSTSGSNEQFF
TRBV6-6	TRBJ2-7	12	CASISIGSEQYF
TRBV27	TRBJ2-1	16	CASSPLAGGQIHEQFF
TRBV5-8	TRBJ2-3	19	CASSLAGLAGTPSTDTQYF
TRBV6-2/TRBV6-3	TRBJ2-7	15	CASSPRLAGLYEQYF
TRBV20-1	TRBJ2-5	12	CSAHGGVETQYF
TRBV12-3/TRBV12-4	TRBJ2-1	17	CASSNLSVPSSYNEQFF
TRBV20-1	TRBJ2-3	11	CSALAGATQYF
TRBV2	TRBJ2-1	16	CASSELRDARYNEQFF
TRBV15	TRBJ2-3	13	CAKVGGTTDTQYF
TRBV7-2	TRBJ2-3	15	CASSLGRAVDNEQYF
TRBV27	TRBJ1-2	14	CASKRDRPSDGYTF
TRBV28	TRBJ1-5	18	CASSTTRPAPYLYQPQHF
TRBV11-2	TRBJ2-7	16	CASSSVGGVMTYEQYF
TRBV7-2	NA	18	CASSFTGTSGGATGELFF
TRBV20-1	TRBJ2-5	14	CSAPFAGGRETQYF
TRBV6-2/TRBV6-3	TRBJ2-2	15	CASSYVVTNTGELFF
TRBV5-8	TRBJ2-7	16	CASSLDMTAITYEQYF
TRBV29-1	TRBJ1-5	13	CSVGVRGDQPQHF